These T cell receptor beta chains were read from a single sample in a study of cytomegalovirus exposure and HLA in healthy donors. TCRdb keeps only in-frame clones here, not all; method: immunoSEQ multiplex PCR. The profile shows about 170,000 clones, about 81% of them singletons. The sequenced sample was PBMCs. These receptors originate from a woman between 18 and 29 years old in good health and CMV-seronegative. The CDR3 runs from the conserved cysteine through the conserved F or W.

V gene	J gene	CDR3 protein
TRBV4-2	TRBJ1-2	CASRLVGNYGYTF
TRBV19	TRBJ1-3	CASSGGNTIYF
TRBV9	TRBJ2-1	CASSISAGGSYNEQFF
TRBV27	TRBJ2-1	CASRTLAGDYNEQFF
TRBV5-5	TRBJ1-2	CASSPGQGRLRYGYTF
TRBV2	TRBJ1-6	CASSEGAGKSSYNSPLHF
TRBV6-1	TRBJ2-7	CASSEGTSYEQYF
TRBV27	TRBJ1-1	CASSRDRVFTEAFF
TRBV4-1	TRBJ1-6	CASSQDPQGDWSYNSPLHF
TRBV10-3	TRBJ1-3	CAMSGGFGNTIYF
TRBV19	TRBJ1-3	CASSDGASGNTIYF
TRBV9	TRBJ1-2	CASSADRVKRGYTF
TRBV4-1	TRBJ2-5	CASSQADPTTGKEETQYF
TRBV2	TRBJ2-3	CASRRTGFSTDTQYF
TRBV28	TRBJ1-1	CASSPRGANTEAFF
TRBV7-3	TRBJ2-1	CASSREGLAVYNEQFF
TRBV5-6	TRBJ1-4	CASSFREANEKLFF
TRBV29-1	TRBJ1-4	CSVSGGDEKLFF
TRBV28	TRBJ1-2	CASSSLMRGAYGYTF
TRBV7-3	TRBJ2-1	CASSALVAGFYNEQFF
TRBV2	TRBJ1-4	CACRQDDEKLFF
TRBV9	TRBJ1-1	CASSPREGALIDYPNTEAFF
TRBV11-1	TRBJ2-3	CASSLWQGTDTQYF
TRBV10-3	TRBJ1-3	CAISGPGQATNTIYF
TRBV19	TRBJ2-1	CASSMAPNPYNEQFF
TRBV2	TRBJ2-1	CARDYGGRHNEQFF
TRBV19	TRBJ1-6	CASSNLRNSPLHF
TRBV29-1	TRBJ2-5	CSVVGAGGGGLETQYF
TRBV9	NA	CASSVGVDYEQYF
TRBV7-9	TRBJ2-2	CASRNGTGWTNTGELFF
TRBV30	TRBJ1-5	CAWSRTGANQPQHF
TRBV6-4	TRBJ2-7	CASSDSGQVYEQYF
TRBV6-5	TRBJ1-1	CASSYSGGAMNTEAFF
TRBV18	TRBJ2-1	CASSLGTSGGAREQFF
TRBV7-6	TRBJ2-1	CASSPGTSGRSGEQFF
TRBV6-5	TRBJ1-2	CASSYRDMEVYGYTF
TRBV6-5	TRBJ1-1	CASRQRGGGTEAFF
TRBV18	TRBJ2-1	CASSPVAGGRNEQFF
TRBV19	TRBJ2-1	CASSKGLAADNEQFF
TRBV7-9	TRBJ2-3	CASSLAGEDTDTQYF
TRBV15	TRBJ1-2	CATSREGIGQGSRVYGYTF
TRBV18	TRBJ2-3	CASSPGAGYTDTQYF